Here is one T cell receptor (beta chain) with its context. What it binds is unknown. Ophthalmopathy cases met thresholds of Clinical Activity Score at least 3, NOSPECS grade at least 4 and duration under 3 months. Orbital computed tomography, thyroid ultrasound, serum thyroxine and TRAb, and clinical symptoms together informed the diagnoses. The germline CDR1 and CDR2 sequences are WNHNN and SYGVQD (reference sequence). The CDR3 runs 16 residues. V was shortened by 5 bases and J by 5 bases, with 21 bases between the two germline ends. The data were taken from a study of T cells in Graves' hyperthyroidism and ophthalmopathy. Regarding the study as a whole: Before onset, by a median of about seven months, the model predicted ophthalmopathy.

From RNA transcripts, TCR beta CDR3 regions were amplified. Using the HTBI primer set, a first-round RT-PCR was run on the TCR CDR3. A single record per CDR3 protein comes from TCRdb applying MiXCR to the multiplex PCR reads. Among roughly 650,000 distinct CDR3 sequences, 16% were seen once, and the ten largest hold roughly 3.4%. Material: blood. The origin of this receptor is a middle-aged woman with Graves' ophthalmopathy. The rearrangement links TRBV10-1 to TRBJ2-5, with D possibly matching TRBD2 (5 bases). The CDR3 here is CASSKGWRYWQETQYF. The CDR3 coding sequence is TGCGCCAGCAGTAAGGGTTGGAGGTATTGGCAGGAGACCCAGTACTTC.